This T cell receptor (beta chain) was observed in a study of blood T cells in healthy people across ages. Findings and limits, study-wide: A strong correlation was seen between TCR beta diversity and naive T cell percentage.

Primed by a sample-barcoded 5' primer and a J-beta primer mix, a second PCR proceeded for about 6 to 12 cycles. TCRdb re-analysed the 5' RACE reads in MiXCR, keeping a single row per CDR3 protein. This table has hundreds of thousands of distinct CDR3 sequences, approximately 29% appearing once. Note on this clonotype: No antigen is known for it.

Extractions gave at least 6 micrograms of total RNA per sample. Germline assignment: CDR1 LNHDA and CDR2 SQIVND (reference sequence). Trimming took 5 bases from V and 5 from J; bases not matched to a gene: 9. This CDR3 has 15 amino acids. The clonotype originates from an elderly woman in good health. The chain links TRBV19 to TRBJ2-5; 9 bases line up with TRBD1. The sample was blood. Here the CDR3 DNA reads TGTGCCAGTAGTTCGGGACAGGGTGTGCATGAGACCCAGTACTTC. Protein product: CASSSGQGVHETQYF.